The 7 T cell receptor beta chains below all came from one sample that was sequenced in a study of T cell changes during pregnancy in multiple sclerosis. Repertoires were generated with immunoSEQ multiplex PCR, while TCRdb's copy carries only in-frame clones and drops some. Altogether some 54,000 clones are present, under 95% being singletons, with the ten largest covering roughly 3.5%. The sequencing here drew on CD8+ T cells from peripheral blood mononuclear cells, taken in the third trimester of pregnancy. These receptors all stem from a female donor with multiple sclerosis, enrolled in a pregnancy study.

The J gene is TRBJ2-7, the V gene TRBV11-2, with D perhaps matching TRBD2 (5 bases). V lost 2 bases and J lost 2, with 13 bases in between. Germline V gene sequence: CDR1 SGHAT, CDR2 FQNNGV. The CDR3 loop spans 15 amino acids. This CDR3 is CASSLFSERAYEQYF. The DNA of the CDR3 is TGTGCCAGCAGCTTATTCTCAGAGAGGGCCTACGAGCAGTACTTC. The full variable domain, its missing parts supplied by reference TRBV11-2 and TRBJ2-7, is EAGVAQSPRYKIIEKRQSVAFWCNPISGHATLYWYQQILGQGPKLLIQFQNNGVVDDSQLPKDRFSAERLKGVDSTLKIQPAKLEDSAVYLCASSLFSERAYEQYFGPGTRLTVT.

This chain links TRBV7-9 with TRBJ2-7; possible D gene TRBD2, 6 bases. The V gene lost 4 bases and the J gene lost 5 bases, with 18 bases spanning the gap. The CDR3 runs 15 residues. Germline CDR1 reads SEHNR; CDR2 reads FQNEAQ (reference sequence). DNA for the CDR3: TGTGCCAGCAGCTCAGCTGGCGGGACTCGCCACGAGCAGTACTTC. It is translated as CASSSAGGTRHEQYF.

This chain's CDR3 is CAWNPWGETYEQYF. The CDR3 DNA is TGTGCCTGGAACCCTTGGGGGGAGACCTACGAGCAGTACTTC. The genes are TRBV30 and TRBJ2-7; perhaps TRBD2 as D (6 bases). Germline-derived CDR1 and CDR2 are GTSNPN and SVGIG (reference sequence). The CDR3 is made up of 14 amino acids. V was trimmed by 4 bases and J by 2 bases, leaving 15 bases between them.

This chain uses TRBV7-7 with TRBJ2-1; tentative D call: TRBD2 (6 bases). Trimming pared 5 bases from V and 10 bases from J, leaving 15 bases between. The CDR3 has 13 amino acids. CDR1 is SSHAT and CDR2 is FNYEAQ in the germline V gene (reference sequence). This CDR3 is CASSPRLVQEQFF. CDR3 sequence (DNA): TGTGCCAGCAGCCCAAGACTAGTTCAGGAGCAGTTCTTC.

In its sample, this clone was seen a few times. This sequence joins TRBV28 and TRBJ2-3, with TRBD1 matching over 9 bases. The junction had 5 bases not matched to a gene; V was cut back by 7 bases and J by 3 bases. The CDR3 runs to 14 residues. The germline V gene encodes CDR1 MDHEN and CDR2 SYDVKM. In nucleotides, the CDR3 is TGTGCCAGCAAAAGGACAGGGGTGACAGATACGCAGTATTTT. Translated: CASKRTGVTDTQYF. The entire variable domain, with the rest obtained from reference TRBV28 and TRBJ2-3, is as follows: DVKVTQSSRYLVKRTGEKVFLECVQDMDHENMFWYRQDPGLGLRLIYFSYDVKMKEKGDIPEGYSVSREKKERFSLILESASTNQTSMYLCASKRTGVTDTQYFGPGTRLTVL.

This chain links TRBV27 with TRBJ1-2, with 7 bases aligning to TRBD1. J was trimmed by 6 bases and V by 6 bases; bases with no gene match: 7. The CDR3 is 13 amino acids. Germline V gene data show CDR1 as MNHEY and CDR2 as SMNVEV (reference sequence). CDR3 DNA: TGTGCCAGCAGCCGTACAGGGGTTGATGGCTACACCTTC. This sequence encodes CASSRTGVDGYTF.

Remarks on this clone: Its ends do not fully match the called genes, so a read error is possible. The chain's CDR3 is CASSPPGTDRSSNEQFF. DNA of the CDR3: TGTGCCAGCAGCCCACCTGGGACGGACAGGTCCTCCAATGAGCAGTTCTTC. V usage is TRBV5-4 and J usage is TRBJ2-1, with 7 bases aligning to TRBD1. CDR1 is SGHNT, CDR2 YYREEE, per germline (reference sequence). The CDR3 is 17 residues long.